One T cell receptor (beta chain) is described in this entry. Sequencing was performed with immunoSEQ multiplex PCR; in TCRdb, only in-frame clones are kept and a portion is missing. The sample gives approximately 140,000 clones, roughly 90% of which show up once; under 14% is in the top ten. The data derive from a study of cytotoxic CD8 clonotypes in ibrutinib-treated CLL. At the level of the study: Over 10 relapsed/refractory, some 15 treatment-naive; around 18 IGHV unmutated. Sequenced samples delivered averages of around 260,000 productive templates and roughly 100,000 productive rearrangements. Timing of response sample collection was a median approximately eleven months after treatment start, with a range of 6 to 36.

The germline V gene encodes CDR1 SGHRS and CDR2 YFSETQ. The CDR3 is made up of 13 amino acids. Trimming at V came to 3 bases and at J to 1 base, leaving 1 base not matched to a gene. This receptor was obtained from a human donor with chronic lymphocytic leukemia. The chain combines TRBV5-1 with TRBJ2-7, with 7 bases identical to TRBD1. Sequencing used PBMCs, obtained after 12 months of ibrutinib treatment. CDR3 protein: CASSSDRSYEQYF. In DNA form, the CDR3 reads TGCGCCAGCAGCTCGGACAGGTCCTACGAGCAGTACTTC.